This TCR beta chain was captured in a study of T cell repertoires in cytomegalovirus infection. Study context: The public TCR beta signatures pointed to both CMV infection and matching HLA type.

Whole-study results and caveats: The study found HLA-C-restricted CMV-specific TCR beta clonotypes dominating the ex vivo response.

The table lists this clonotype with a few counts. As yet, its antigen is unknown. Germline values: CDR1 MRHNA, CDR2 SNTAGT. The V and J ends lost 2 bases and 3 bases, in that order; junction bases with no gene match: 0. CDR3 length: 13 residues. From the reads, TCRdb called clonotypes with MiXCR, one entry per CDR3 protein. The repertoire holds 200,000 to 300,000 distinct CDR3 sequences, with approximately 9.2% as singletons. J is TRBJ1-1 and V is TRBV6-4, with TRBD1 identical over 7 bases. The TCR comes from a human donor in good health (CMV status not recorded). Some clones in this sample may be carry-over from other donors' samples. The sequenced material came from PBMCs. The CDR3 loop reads CASSDTGDTEAFF. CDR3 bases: TGTGCCAGCAGTGACACAGGGGACACTGAAGCTTTCTTT.